The 22 T cell receptor beta chains given below trace back to one sample, sequenced in a study of T cell responses to AZD1222 COVID-19 vaccine. Generated by immunoSEQ multiplex PCR, the TCRdb table keeps only in-frame clones and is missing some. The top ten clones hold around 3% of a sample with roughly 95,000 clones, 88% of them seen once. This specimen was peripheral blood, taken on day 0 of AZD1222 vaccination. Source of these receptors: an adult in good health.

This sequence joins TRBV4-3 and TRBJ1-4; the match to TRBD1 covers 8 bases. The junction had 10 bases not matched to a gene; V was cut back by 3 bases and J by 4 bases. Germline V gene sequence: CDR1 LGHNA, CDR2 YSLEER. The CDR3 totals 17 residues. CDR3 residues: CASSQGLGTGNNEKLFF. CDR3 nucleotides: TGCGCCAGCAGCCAGGGACTCGGGACAGGAAATAATGAAAAACTGTTTTTT.

This clone is a singleton in its sample. The V gene is TRBV6-5, the J gene TRBJ1-1; TRBD1 aligns across 9 bases. V lost 8 bases, J lost 6 bases, and 7 bases stayed unmatched. The CDR3 is 13 residues long. CDR1 MNHEY and CDR2 SVGAGI come from the germline V gene. In nucleotides, the CDR3 is TGTGCCAGCGGACCACAGGGGGCGGCTGAAGCTTTCTTT. Amino acid sequence: CASGPQGAAEAFF.

DNA for the CDR3: TGTGCCAGCAGTGCAGGGCGTCGCAATCAGCCCCAGCATTTT. Translating gives CASSAGRRNQPQHF. The genes are TRBV28 and TRBJ1-5, with D possibly being TRBD1 (5 bases). The CDR3 covers 14 residues. In germline, CDR1 is MDHEN, CDR2 SYDVKM. V lost 5 bases and J lost 2, with 10 bases in between. The full variable domain, in which reference TRBV28 and TRBJ1-5 provide the parts outside the CDR3, is DVKVTQSSRYLVKRTGEKVFLECVQDMDHENMFWYRQDPGLGLRLIYFSYDVKMKEKGDIPEGYSVSREKKERFSLILESASTNQTSMYLCASSAGRRNQPQHFGDGTRLSIL.

This CDR3 is CASSISMPSSPLHF. The CDR3 nucleotides are TGTGCCAGTAGTATATCCATGCCGAGTTCACCCCTCCACTTT. The chain has TRBV19 and TRBJ1-6; D is unresolved. Germline lookup yields CDR1 LNHDA and CDR2 SQIVND (reference sequence). This CDR3 comprises 14 residues. With 2 bases removed from V and 9 bases from J, the gap between germline ends came to 11 bases.

V and J are TRBV18 and TRBJ2-7; 7 bases fit TRBD1. The CDR3 contains 13 residues. CDR1 is KGHSH and CDR2 is LQKENI in the germline V gene. V was pared by 3 bases and J by 3 bases, with 2 bases of the junction left unmatched. CDR3 loop: CASSPGTDYEQYF. The CDR3 DNA reads as TGTGCCAGCTCACCCGGGACAGACTACGAGCAGTACTTC.

The V gene is TRBV27, the J gene TRBJ1-5; no clear D. Germline lookup yields CDR1 MNHEY and CDR2 SMNVEV (reference sequence). This CDR3 spans 14 amino acids. The ends were cut back, 2 bases at V and 7 bases at J, with 12 bases in the middle. The CDR3 loop reads CASSLVGYGQPQHF. CDR3 nucleotide sequence: TGTGCCAGCAGTTTAGTGGGGTATGGGCAGCCCCAGCATTTT.

The CDR3 bases are TGCGCCAGCAGCTTGGGATCCCTTTCGGACAGGTCCTATGGCTACACCTTC. Translating gives CASSLGSLSDRSYGYTF. This sequence joins TRBV5-1 and TRBJ1-2; TRBD1 matches 7 bases. This CDR3 has 17 residues. Trimming at V came to 0 bases and at J to 4 bases, leaving 12 bases not matched to a gene. Germline V gene sequence: CDR1 SGHRS, CDR2 YFSETQ.

The V gene is TRBV7-3, the J gene TRBJ1-1; D might be TRBD1 (5 bases). Germline V gene sequence: CDR1 SGHTA, CDR2 FQGTGA. V lost 6 bases to trimming and J lost 4 bases, with 12 bases between them. The CDR3 runs 13 residues. The CDR3 spells CASSLRGTTEAFF. The CDR3 region has the DNA TGTGCCAGCAGTCTTAGGGGCACCACTGAAGCTTTCTTT.

V usage is TRBV7-8 and J usage is TRBJ1-1, with D unresolved. This CDR3 has 14 residues. V was cut by 10 bases and J by 3 bases, with 18 bases left in between. Per the germline V gene, CDR1 is SGHVS and CDR2 is FQNEAQ. CDR3 amino acids: CATNQLIRYTEAFF. The CDR3 region has the DNA TGTGCCACCAATCAGCTCATCCGTTACACTGAAGCTTTCTTT.

The J gene is TRBJ1-5, the V gene TRBV28, with no clear D. Germline values: CDR1 MDHEN, CDR2 SYDVKM. Between the trimmed V and J ends, which lost 7 bases and 0 bases, there was a span of 13 bases. CDR3 length equals 15 residues. CDR3 in DNA: TGTGCCAGCACTAATCGGGATTTTAGCAATCAGCCCCAGCATTTT. Residues: CASTNRDFSNQPQHF.

The table lists this clone with a count of one. V usage is TRBV6-6 and J usage is TRBJ1-2; D gene ambiguous. Germline lookup yields CDR1 MNHNY and CDR2 SVGAGI (reference sequence). V lost 8 bases and J lost 0, with 10 bases in between. This CDR3 region has 13 residues. This chain's CDR3 is CASSPGPNYGYTF. CDR3 coding DNA: TGTGCCAGCTCCCCCGGACCTAACTATGGCTACACCTTC.

To note about this clone: The same CDR3 is also encoded by other DNA sequences in this sample. The chain uses TRBV9 and TRBJ2-7; 11 nucleotides agree with TRBD2. The CDR3 sequence is 16 residues long. Germline-derived CDR1 and CDR2 are SGDLS and YYNGEE. V shed 0 bases, J shed 6 bases, and the junction held 8 bases outside the gene matches. The CDR3 reads CASSVGLAGGLGEQYF. The CDR3 DNA is TGTGCCAGCAGCGTAGGTCTAGCGGGAGGATTAGGCGAGCAGTACTTC.

The V gene is TRBV27, the J gene TRBJ1-6; the D is unclear. V lost 6 bases and J lost 4, with 7 bases in between. Germline V gene sequence: CDR1 MNHEY, CDR2 SMNVEV (reference sequence). This CDR3 has 13 amino acids. CDR3 bases: TGTGCCAGCAGCTGGGGTTATAATTCACCCCTCCACTTT. The encoded protein is CASSWGYNSPLHF.

The V and J genes are TRBV7-9 and TRBJ2-2; no reliable D call. CDR1 and CDR2 from the germline V gene are SEHNR and FQNEAQ (reference sequence). V shed 0 bases and J shed 1 base, with 3 bases lying between them. This CDR3 spans 14 amino acids. CDR3 residues: CASSLAVNTGELFF. The DNA of the CDR3 is TGTGCCAGCAGCTTAGCTGTGAACACCGGGGAGCTGTTTTTT.

The chain is built from TRBV6-5 and TRBJ2-2; maybe TRBD2 (7 bases). Germline loops: CDR1 MNHEY, CDR2 SVGAGI. This CDR3 has 13 residues. V dropped 7 bases and J dropped 9 bases, with 15 bases sitting between them. CDR3 DNA sequence: TGTGCCAGCACTCAGGGGCGGGAGAGGGAGCTGTTTTTT. Amino acids: CASTQGRERELFF.

The rearrangement joins TRBV18 to TRBJ2-2; possible D gene TRBD2, 6 bases. CDR3 size: 15 residues. CDR1 and CDR2 (germline): KGHSH, LQKENI. Trimming pared 4 bases from V and 0 bases from J, leaving 9 bases between. The CDR3 loop is CASSLLAPNTGELFF. The CDR3 region has the DNA TGTGCCAGCTCACTGCTAGCGCCGAACACCGGGGAGCTGTTTTTT. The complete variable domain, with remaining parts taken from reference TRBV18 and TRBJ2-2, reads NAGVMQNPRHLVRRRGQEARLRCSPMKGHSHVYWYRQLPEEGLKFMVYLQKENIIDESGMPKERFSAEFPKEGPSILRIQQVVRGDSAAYFCASSLLAPNTGELFFGEGSRLTVL.

The V and J genes are TRBV24-1 and TRBJ1-2; maybe TRBD1 (5 bases). CDR3 length equals 11 residues. Germline V gene lookup returns CDR1 KGHDR and CDR2 SFDVKD. The V end was cut by 6 bases, the J end by 8 bases, with 9 bases between. This CDR3 is CATSPGTGYTF. The DNA for the CDR3 is TGTGCCACCAGTCCGGGGACCGGCTACACCTTC.

The gene calls are TRBV21-1 and TRBJ2-1; TRBD1, the table's D call, lacks a check against the DNA. TRBV21-1 is a pseudogene segment. The CDR3 runs 16 residues. CDR3 nucleotides: TGTGCCAGCAGCAAAAGCCAGGGCCAAATGGACAATGAGCAGTTCTTC. Amino acids: CASSKSQGQMDNEQFF.

The chain is built from TRBV6-2 or TRBV6-3 and TRBJ2-7; the match to TRBD2 covers 12 bases. V trimming: 4 bases; J trimming: 5 bases; junction bases outside the gene matches: 6. Germline V gives CDR1 MNHEY, CDR2 SVGEGT. The CDR3 has 15 amino acids. This CDR3 is CASSSLTSGRHEQYF. The CDR3 DNA sequence: TGTGCCAGCAGTTCCCTGACTAGCGGGAGACACGAGCAGTACTTC.

The chain combines TRBV19 with TRBJ1-5, with unresolved D. CDR3 length equals 13 residues. V was trimmed by 7 bases and J by 9 bases, leaving 16 bases between them. Germline assignment: CDR1 LNHDA and CDR2 SQIVND (reference sequence). The CDR3 nucleotides are TGTGCCAGTACCCCTGGTCTTCTCAGGCCCCAGCATTTT. This gives the protein CASTPGLLRPQHF.

This clone has only one observation. The chain is built from TRBV6-6 and TRBJ2-7; D might be TRBD2 (5 bases). This CDR3 is 11 amino acids long. Trimming cost V 5 bases and J 6 bases, with 8 bases left between them. Germline-derived CDR1 and CDR2 are MNHNY and SVGAGI (reference sequence). CDR3: CASSEGSEQYF. Here the CDR3 DNA reads TGTGCCAGCAGTGAGGGCAGCGAGCAGTACTTC.

The chain combines TRBV7-2 with TRBJ2-3, with TRBD2 matching 12 bases. The J segment lost 5 bases and the V segment lost 5 bases, leaving 2 bases of the junction unmatched. The CDR3 runs to 14 residues. Germline V CDR1 and CDR2: SGHTA, FQGNSA. The CDR3 reads CASSPGLAGDTQYF. The CDR3 DNA reads TGTGCCAGCAGCCCGGGACTAGCGGGAGATACGCAGTATTTT.